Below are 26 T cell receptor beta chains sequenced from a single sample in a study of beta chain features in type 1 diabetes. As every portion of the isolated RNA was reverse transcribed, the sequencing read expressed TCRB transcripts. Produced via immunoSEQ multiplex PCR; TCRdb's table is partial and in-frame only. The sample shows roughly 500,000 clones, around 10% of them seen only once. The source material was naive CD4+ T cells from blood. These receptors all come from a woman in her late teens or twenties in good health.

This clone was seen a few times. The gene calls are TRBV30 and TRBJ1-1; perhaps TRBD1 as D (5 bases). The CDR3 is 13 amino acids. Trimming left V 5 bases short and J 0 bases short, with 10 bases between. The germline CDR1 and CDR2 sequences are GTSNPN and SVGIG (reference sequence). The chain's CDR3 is CAWDGGVNTEAFF. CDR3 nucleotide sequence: TGTGCCTGGGACGGAGGGGTGAACACTGAAGCTTTCTTT.

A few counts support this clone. Written as DNA, the CDR3 is TGTGCCAGCAGCGGCGGACAGGAGTATTTCCCTGAAGCTTTCTTT. It encodes CASSGGQEYFPEAFF. J is TRBJ1-1 and V is TRBV25-1; 7 bases are a match to TRBD1. The germline V gene encodes CDR1 MGHDK and CDR2 SYGVNS. The CDR3 sequence is 15 residues long. V dropped 6 bases and J dropped 6; count of bases not matched to a gene: 13.

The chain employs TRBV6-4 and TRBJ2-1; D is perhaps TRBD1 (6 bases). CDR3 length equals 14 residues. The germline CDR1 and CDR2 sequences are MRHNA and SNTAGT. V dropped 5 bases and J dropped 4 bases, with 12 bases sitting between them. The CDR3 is CASSPGQSYNEQFF. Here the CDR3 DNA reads TGTGCCAGCAGTCCTGGACAGTCGTACAATGAGCAGTTCTTC.

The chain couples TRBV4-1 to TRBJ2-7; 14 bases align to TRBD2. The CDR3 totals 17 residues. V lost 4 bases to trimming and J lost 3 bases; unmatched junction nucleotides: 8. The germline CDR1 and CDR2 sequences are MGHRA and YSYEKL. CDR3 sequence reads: CASSRGLAGGPYYEQYV. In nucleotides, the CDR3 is TGCGCCAGCAGCCGCGGACTAGCGGGGGGCCCCTACTACGAGCAGTACGTC.

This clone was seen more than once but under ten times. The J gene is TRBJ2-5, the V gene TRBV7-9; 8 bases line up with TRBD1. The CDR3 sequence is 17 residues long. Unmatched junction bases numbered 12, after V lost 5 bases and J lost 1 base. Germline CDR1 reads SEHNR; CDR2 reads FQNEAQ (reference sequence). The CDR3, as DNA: TGTGCCAGCAGCCCACGGACAGGGAGGAAGGGCCAAGAGACCCAGTACTTC. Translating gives CASSPRTGRKGQETQYF.

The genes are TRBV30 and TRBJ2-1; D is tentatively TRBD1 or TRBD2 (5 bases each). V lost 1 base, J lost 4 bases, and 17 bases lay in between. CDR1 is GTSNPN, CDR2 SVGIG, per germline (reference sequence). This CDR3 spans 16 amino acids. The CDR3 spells CAWSGGYQRGYNEQFF. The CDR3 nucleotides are TGTGCCTGGAGTGGGGGCTACCAGAGGGGATACAATGAGCAGTTCTTC.

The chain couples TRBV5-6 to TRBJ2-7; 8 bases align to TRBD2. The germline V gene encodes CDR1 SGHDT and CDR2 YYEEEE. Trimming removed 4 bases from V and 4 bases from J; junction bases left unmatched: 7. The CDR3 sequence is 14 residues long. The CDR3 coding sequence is TGTGCCAGCAGCGGAGCGGGGGTGAGATACGAGCAGTACGTC. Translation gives CASSGAGVRYEQYV.

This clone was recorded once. In DNA form, the CDR3 reads TGTGCCACCAGCAGGACGATAATTGGATTCACTGAAGCTTTCTTT. Protein: CATSRTIIGFTEAFF. This chain uses TRBV15 with TRBJ1-1; D is undetermined. The germline V gene has CDR1 LNHNV and CDR2 YYDKDF (reference sequence). The CDR3 totals 15 residues. Trimming removed 3 bases from V and 4 bases from J, with 15 bases in between.

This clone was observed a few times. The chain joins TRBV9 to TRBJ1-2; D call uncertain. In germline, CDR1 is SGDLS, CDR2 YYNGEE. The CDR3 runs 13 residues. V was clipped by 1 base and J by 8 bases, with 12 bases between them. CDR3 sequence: CASSVFGPLGYTF. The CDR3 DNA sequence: TGTGCCAGCAGCGTATTTGGTCCCCTGGGCTACACCTTC.

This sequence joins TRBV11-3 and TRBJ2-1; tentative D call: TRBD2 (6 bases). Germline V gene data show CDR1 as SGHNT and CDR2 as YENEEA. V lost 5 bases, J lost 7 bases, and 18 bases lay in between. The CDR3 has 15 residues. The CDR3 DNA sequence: TGTGCCAGCAGCCCAAGCAGGACTACCCAAAATGAGCAGTTCTTC. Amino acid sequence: CASSPSRTTQNEQFF.

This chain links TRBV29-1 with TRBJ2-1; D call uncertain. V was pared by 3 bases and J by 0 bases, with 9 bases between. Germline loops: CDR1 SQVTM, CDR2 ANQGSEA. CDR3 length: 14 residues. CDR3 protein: CSVDVQSSYNEQFF. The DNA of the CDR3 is TGCAGCGTTGATGTCCAGAGCTCCTACAATGAGCAGTTCTTC.

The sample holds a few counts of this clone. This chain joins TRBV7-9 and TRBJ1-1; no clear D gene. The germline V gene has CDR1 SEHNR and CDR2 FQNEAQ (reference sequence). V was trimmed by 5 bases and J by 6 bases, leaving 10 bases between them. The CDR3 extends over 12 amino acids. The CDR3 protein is CASSRTEAEAFF. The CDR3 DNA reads TGTGCCAGCAGCCGAACGGAGGCTGAAGCTTTCTTT.

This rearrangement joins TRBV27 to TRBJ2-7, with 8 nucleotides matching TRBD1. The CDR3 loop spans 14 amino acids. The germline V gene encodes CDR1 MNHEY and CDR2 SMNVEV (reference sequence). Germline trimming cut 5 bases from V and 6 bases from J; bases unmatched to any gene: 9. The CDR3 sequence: CASSPVDRDVEQYF. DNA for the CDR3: TGTGCCAGCAGTCCTGTGGACAGGGACGTCGAGCAGTACTTC.

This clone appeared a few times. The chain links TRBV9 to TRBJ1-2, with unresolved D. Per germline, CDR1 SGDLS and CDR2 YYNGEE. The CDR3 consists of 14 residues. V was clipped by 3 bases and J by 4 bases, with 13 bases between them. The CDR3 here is CASSALQSAYGYTF. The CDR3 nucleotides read TGTGCCAGCAGCGCCTTACAGAGTGCCTATGGCTACACCTTC.

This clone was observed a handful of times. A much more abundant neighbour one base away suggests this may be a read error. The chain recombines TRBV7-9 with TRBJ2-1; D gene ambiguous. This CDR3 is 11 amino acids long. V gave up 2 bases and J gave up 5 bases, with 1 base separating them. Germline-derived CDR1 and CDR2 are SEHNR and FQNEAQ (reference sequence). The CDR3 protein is CASSLHNEQFF. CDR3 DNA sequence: TGTGCCAGCAGCTTACACAATGAGCAGTTCTTC.

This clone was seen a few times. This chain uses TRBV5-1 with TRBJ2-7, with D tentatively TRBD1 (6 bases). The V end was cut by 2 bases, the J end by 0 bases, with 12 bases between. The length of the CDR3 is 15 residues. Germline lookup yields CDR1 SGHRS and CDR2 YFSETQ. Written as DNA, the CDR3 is TGCGCCAGCAGCTTACAGGGCCCTATCTCCTACGAGCAGTACTTC. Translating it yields CASSLQGPISYEQYF.

CDR3 loop: CASSQAQGEETQYF. The CDR3 DNA is TGCGCCAGCAGCCAAGCTCAGGGAGAAGAGACCCAGTACTTC. The chain carries TRBV4-3 and TRBJ2-5; either TRBD1 or TRBD2 may supply D (5 bases each). Between the trimmed V and J ends, which lost 1 base and 3 bases, there was a span of 9 bases. CDR1 is LGHNA and CDR2 is YSLEER in the germline V gene. CDR3 size: 14 residues.

The CDR3 bases are TGTGCTAGTGGGGTGGGGACAGGACCCTACGAGCAGTACGTC. Its translation: CASGVGTGPYEQYV. The chain is built from TRBV12-5 and TRBJ2-7; 8 nucleotides align to TRBD1. CDR1 is LGHNT, CDR2 FRNRAP, per germline. V lost 6 bases to trimming and J lost 2 bases; unmatched junction nucleotides: 6. The CDR3 runs 14 residues.

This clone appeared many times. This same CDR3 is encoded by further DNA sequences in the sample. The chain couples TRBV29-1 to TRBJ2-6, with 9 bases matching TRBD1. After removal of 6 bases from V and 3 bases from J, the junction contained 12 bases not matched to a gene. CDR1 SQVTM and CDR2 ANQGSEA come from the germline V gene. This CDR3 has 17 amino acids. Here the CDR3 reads CSVTGGQGSGGANVLTF. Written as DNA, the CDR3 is TGCAGCGTCACTGGGGGACAGGGTTCCGGTGGGGCCAACGTCCTGACTTTC.

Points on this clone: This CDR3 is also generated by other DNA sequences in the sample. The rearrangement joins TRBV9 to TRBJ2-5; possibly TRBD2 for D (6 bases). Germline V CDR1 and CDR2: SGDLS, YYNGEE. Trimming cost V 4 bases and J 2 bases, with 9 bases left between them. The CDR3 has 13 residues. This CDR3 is CASSRDSQETQYF. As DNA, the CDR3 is TGTGCCAGCAGCCGGGACTCGCAAGAGACCCAGTACTTC.

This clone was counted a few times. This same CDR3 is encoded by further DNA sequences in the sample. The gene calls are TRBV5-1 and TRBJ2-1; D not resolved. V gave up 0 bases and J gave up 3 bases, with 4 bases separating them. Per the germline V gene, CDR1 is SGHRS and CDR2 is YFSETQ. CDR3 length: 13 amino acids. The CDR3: CASSLDSYNEQFF. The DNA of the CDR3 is TGCGCCAGCAGCTTGGATAGCTACAATGAGCAGTTCTTC. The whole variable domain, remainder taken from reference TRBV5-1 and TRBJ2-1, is KAGVTQTPRYLIKTRGQQVTLSCSPISGHRSVSWYQQTPGQGLQFLFEYFSETQRNKGNFPGRFSGRQFSNSRSEMNVSTLELGDSALYLCASSLDSYNEQFFGPGTRLTVL.

CDR3 region: CASSQEASGGPTVDTQYF. CDR3 bases: TGTGCCAGCAGCCAAGAGGCAAGCGGGGGGCCCACCGTGGATACGCAGTATTTT. The gene calls are TRBV4-2 and TRBJ2-3; TRBD2 matches at 9 bases. The V gene end was trimmed by 0 bases and the J gene end by 6 bases; junction bases not matched to a gene: 13. CDR1 LGHNA and CDR2 YNFKEQ come from the germline V gene. The CDR3 is made up of 18 amino acids.

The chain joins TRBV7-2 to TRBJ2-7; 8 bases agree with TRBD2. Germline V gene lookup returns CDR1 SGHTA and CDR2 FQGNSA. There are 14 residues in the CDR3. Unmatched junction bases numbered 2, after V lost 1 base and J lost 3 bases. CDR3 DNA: TGTGCCAGCAGCTTAGAACTAGCGGTCTACGAGCAGTACTTC. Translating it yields CASSLELAVYEQYF.

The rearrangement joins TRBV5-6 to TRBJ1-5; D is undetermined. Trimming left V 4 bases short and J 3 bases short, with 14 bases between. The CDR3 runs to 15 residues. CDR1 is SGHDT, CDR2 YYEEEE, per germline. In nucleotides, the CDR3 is TGTGCCAGCAGCGCAACGGACGGCTACAATCAGCCCCAGCATTTT. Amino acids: CASSATDGYNQPQHF.

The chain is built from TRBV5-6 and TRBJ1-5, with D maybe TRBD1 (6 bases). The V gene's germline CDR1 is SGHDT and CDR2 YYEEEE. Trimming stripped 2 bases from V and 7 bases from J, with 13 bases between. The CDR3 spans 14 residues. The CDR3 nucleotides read TGTGCCAGCAGCTTACGGGGCGGGGGCCAGCCCCAGCATTTT. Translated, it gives CASSLRGGGQPQHF. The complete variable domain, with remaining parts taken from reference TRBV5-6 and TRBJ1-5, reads DAGVTQSPTHLIKTRGQQVTLRCSPKSGHDTVSWYQQALGQGPQFIFQYYEEEERQRGNFPDRFSGHQFPNYSSELNVNALLLGDSALYLCASSLRGGGQPQHFGDGTRLSIL.

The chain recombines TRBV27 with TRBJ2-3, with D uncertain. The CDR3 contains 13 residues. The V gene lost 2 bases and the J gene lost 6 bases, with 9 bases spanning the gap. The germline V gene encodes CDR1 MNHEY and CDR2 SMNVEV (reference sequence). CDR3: CASSLMGSDTQYF. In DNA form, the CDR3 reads TGTGCCAGCAGTTTAATGGGTTCCGATACGCAGTATTTT.